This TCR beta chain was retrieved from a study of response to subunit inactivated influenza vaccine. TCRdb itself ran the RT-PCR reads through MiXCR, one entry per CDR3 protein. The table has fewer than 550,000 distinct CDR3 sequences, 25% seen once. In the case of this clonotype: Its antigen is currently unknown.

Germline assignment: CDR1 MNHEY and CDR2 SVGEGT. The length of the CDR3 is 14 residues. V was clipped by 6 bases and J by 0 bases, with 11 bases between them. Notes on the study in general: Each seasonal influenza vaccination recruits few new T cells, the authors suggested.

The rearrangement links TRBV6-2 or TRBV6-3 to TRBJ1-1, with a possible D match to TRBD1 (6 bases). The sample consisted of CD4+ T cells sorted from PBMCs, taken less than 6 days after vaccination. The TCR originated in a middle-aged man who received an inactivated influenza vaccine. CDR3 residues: CASRLTGLNTEAFF. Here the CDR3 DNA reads TGTGCCAGCAGGTTGACAGGTCTGAACACTGAAGCTTTCTTT.